This paragraph reports one T cell receptor (beta chain). Criteria for exclusion of patients were uncontrolled infection, other autoimmune disease, pregnancy or lactation. The diagnostic basis comprised clinical symptoms, serum thyroxine and TRAb, thyroid ultrasound and orbital computed tomography. This record comes from a study of T cells in Graves' hyperthyroidism and ophthalmopathy. Study-level background: Peripheral blood was acquired at first diagnosis, ahead of any therapy whatsoever.

The CDR3 regions of TCR beta were amplified from RNA transcripts. Using the HTBI primer set, a first-round RT-PCR was run on the TCR CDR3. TCRdb ran MiXCR on the multiplex PCR reads and lists one entry per CDR3 protein. Altogether hundreds of thousands of distinct CDR3 sequences are present, under 25% being singletons, with the ten largest covering about 35%. The source of this sequence is a man younger than 45 with Graves' ophthalmopathy. Specimen: blood.

CDR3 sequence (DNA): TGTGCCAGCAGCCCCACCTTCGGACTAGCGGGGTACACAGATACGCAGTATTTT. This sequence encodes CASSPTFGLAGYTDTQYF. The chain carries TRBV7-3 and TRBJ2-3; 12 nucleotides align to TRBD2. The CDR3 extends over 18 amino acids. Looked up from germline, CDR1 is SGHTA and CDR2 is FQGTGA. Germline trimming cut 5 bases from V and 2 bases from J; bases unmatched to any gene: 11.